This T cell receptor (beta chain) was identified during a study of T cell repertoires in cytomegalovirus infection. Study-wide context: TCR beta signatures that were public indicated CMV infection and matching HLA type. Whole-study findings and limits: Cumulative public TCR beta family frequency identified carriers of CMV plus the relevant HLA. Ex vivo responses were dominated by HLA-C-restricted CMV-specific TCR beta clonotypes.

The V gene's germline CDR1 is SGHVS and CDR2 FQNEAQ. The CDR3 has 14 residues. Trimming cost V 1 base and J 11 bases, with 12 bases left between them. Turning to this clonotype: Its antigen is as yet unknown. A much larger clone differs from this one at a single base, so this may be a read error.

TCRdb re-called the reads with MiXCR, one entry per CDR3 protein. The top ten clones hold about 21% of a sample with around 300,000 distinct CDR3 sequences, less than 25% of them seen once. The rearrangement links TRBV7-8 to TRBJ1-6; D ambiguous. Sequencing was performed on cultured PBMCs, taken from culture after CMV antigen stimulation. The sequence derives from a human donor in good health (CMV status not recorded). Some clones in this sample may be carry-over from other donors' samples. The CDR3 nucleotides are TGTGCCAGCAGCTTAGACCTGGGGAATCCACCCCTCCACTTT. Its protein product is CASSLDLGNPPLHF.